This T cell receptor beta chain was identified in a study of early T cells in non-severe SARS-CoV-2 infection. Study context: Sequenced bulk RNA came from whole blood that was unsorted, and chains were unpaired. Notes on the study in general: Using VDJdb, the matching emphasized anti-spike CD8 responses while missing private and CD4 specificities.

Worth noting for this clonotype: Its specificity is not known.

Germline V gene sequence: CDR1 DFQATT, CDR2 SNEGSKA (reference sequence). The V and J ends lost 0 bases and 3 bases respectively, with 15 bases between them. The CDR3 runs to 15 residues. Unique molecular identifiers were affixed to single, distinct cDNA molecules. TCRdb re-analysed the 5' RACE reads in MiXCR, keeping a single row per CDR3 protein. The table lists some 67,000 distinct CDR3 sequences, roughly an eighth of them singletons. Sample: whole blood. The gene calls are TRBV20-1 and TRBJ2-7; TRBD1 is a possible D gene (7 bases). This sequence was found in an adult who was a healthcare worker with PCR-confirmed SARS-CoV-2 infection or an uninfected control (not recorded which). CDR3 region: CSARDQGGGDYEQYF. Written as DNA, the CDR3 is TGCAGTGCTAGAGATCAGGGGGGCGGGGACTACGAGCAGTACTTC.